These 14 T cell receptor beta chains originate from one sample sequenced in a study of identical twins. MiXCR, applied by TCRdb to the 5' RACE reads, yields one record per CDR3 protein. Of around 280,000 distinct CDR3 sequences detected, less than 9% appear once; the ten largest clones hold 2.1%. The same sample was also studied in work on yellow fever vaccine responses in identical twins.

Input material: memory (CD45RO+) T cells sorted from blood. These receptors all stem from a woman under 30 in good health.

This clonotype was observed a few times. The chain joins TRBV20-1 to TRBJ2-3; 12 nucleotides line up with TRBD2. This CDR3 has 16 amino acids. J was trimmed by 6 bases and V by 5 bases; bases with no gene match: 12. Germline CDR1 reads DFQATT; CDR2 reads SNEGSKA (reference sequence). DNA for the CDR3: TGCAGTGCTTTATCGTCTAGCGGGGGGGCCGGGGATACGCAGTATTTT. It codes for CSALSSSGGAGDTQYF.

Ten or more counts support this clonotype. V and J are TRBV14 and TRBJ2-6; possibly TRBD1 for D (5 bases). The CDR3 length is 20 residues. Deletions cut 2 bases from V and 0 bases from J, with 20 bases between. CDR1 and CDR2 (germline): SGHDN, FVKESK. The chain's CDR3 is CASSQPTTATTHSGANVLTF. The CDR3 bases are TGTGCCAGCAGCCAACCTACGACAGCGACCACCCACTCTGGGGCCAACGTCCTGACTTTC.

In this sample, this clonotype turned up many times. This CDR3 is CSASKTDRNTIYF. CDR3 nucleotides: TGCAGTGCTAGCAAGACAGATAGAAACACCATATATTTT. The chain has TRBV20-1 and TRBJ1-3; weak D call: TRBD1 (5 bases). V was clipped by 3 bases and J by 5 bases, with 11 bases between them. This CDR3 spans 13 amino acids. Germline V gene lookup returns CDR1 DFQATT and CDR2 SNEGSKA (reference sequence).

This chain joins TRBV6-1 and TRBJ2-5; the D gene is possibly TRBD1 (5 bases). The germline V and J ends were trimmed by 7 bases and 5 bases, with 14 bases remaining between them. Looked up from germline, CDR1 is MNHNS and CDR2 is SASEGT. The CDR3 totals 13 residues. The chain's CDR3 is CASNLGVGETQYF. CDR3 sequence (DNA): TGTGCCAGCAACCTAGGGGTCGGGGAGACCCAGTACTTC.

This chain connects TRBV24-1 to TRBJ2-2, with D perhaps matching TRBD1 (5 bases). The CDR3 loop spans 14 amino acids. Trimming cost V 4 bases and J 4 bases, with 9 bases left between them. Looked up from germline, CDR1 is KGHDR and CDR2 is SFDVKD. The CDR3 nucleotides read TGTGCCACCAGTGAGTCAGGGTTCACCGGGGAGCTGTTTTTT. Encoded protein: CATSESGFTGELFF.

The sample holds many counts of this clonotype. The rearrangement uses TRBV29-1 and TRBJ1-2; 7 nucleotides agree with TRBD1. The CDR3 spans 13 residues. The V gene's germline CDR1 is SQVTM and CDR2 ANQGSEA. The V gene end was trimmed by 6 bases and the J gene end by 2 bases; junction bases not matched to a gene: 6. CDR3 nucleotide sequence: TGCAGCGTCCCAGGGGGACCCAACTATGGCTACACCTTC. Its protein is CSVPGGPNYGYTF.

This clonotype has a count of ten or more. The chain has TRBV7-8 and TRBJ1-5, with TRBD1 matching over 7 bases. V dropped 5 bases and J dropped 0; count of bases not matched to a gene: 7. The CDR3 has 16 amino acids. The germline V gene has CDR1 SGHVS and CDR2 FQNEAQ. CDR3 bases: TGTGCCAGCAGCCGGGACAGTAGACTTAGCAATCAGCCCCAGCATTTT. As protein: CASSRDSRLSNQPQHF.

The gene calls are TRBV7-2 and TRBJ2-7; D is undetermined. The V and J ends lost 6 bases and 3 bases respectively, with 21 bases between them. The germline V gene encodes CDR1 SGHTA and CDR2 FQGNSA. The CDR3 totals 16 residues. CDR3 region: CASSKNPPLVVYEQYF. CDR3 DNA: TGTGCCAGCAGTAAAAACCCCCCCCTGGTCGTCTACGAGCAGTACTTC.

This clonotype was observed a few times. The rearrangement links TRBV6-4 to TRBJ2-3; a possible D gene is TRBD2 (5 bases). This CDR3 has 14 residues. Germline V gives CDR1 MRHNA, CDR2 SNTAGT. The germline V and J ends were trimmed by 2 bases and 5 bases, with 11 bases remaining between them. In nucleotides, the CDR3 is TGTGCCAGCAGTGACGAGCCCGAGGGAGATACGCAGTATTTT. It codes for CASSDEPEGDTQYF.

This clonotype was seen many times. The genes are TRBV20-1 and TRBJ2-1, with D maybe TRBD1 (6 bases). The CDR3 totals 15 residues. Germline V gene sequence: CDR1 DFQATT, CDR2 SNEGSKA (reference sequence). Trimming removed 6 bases at V and 9 bases at J, with 24 bases between. In DNA form, the CDR3 reads TGCAGTGCCCCCGACAGGTCTCAGTCGAAGGGTGAGCAGTTCTTC. Protein sequence: CSAPDRSQSKGEQFF.

This chain uses TRBV20-1 with TRBJ2-1, with TRBD2 identical over 9 bases. The V and J ends lost 1 base and 7 bases, in that order; junction bases with no gene match: 8. From germline, CDR1 is DFQATT and CDR2 SNEGSKA (reference sequence). The length of the CDR3 is 15 residues. The CDR3 region is CSARGVGLAGNEQFF. CDR3 in DNA: TGCAGTGCTAGAGGGGTGGGACTAGCAGGAAATGAGCAGTTCTTC.

The V and J genes are TRBV6-1 and TRBJ2-1, with D possibly TRBD2 on 5 matching bases. Germline V gene sequence: CDR1 MNHNS, CDR2 SASEGT. V was cut by 6 bases and J by 7 bases, with 13 bases left in between. This CDR3 has 13 residues. This chain's CDR3 is CASSQSWRNEQFF. CDR3 coding DNA: TGTGCCAGCAGCCAGTCTTGGAGGAATGAGCAGTTCTTC.

In this sample, this clonotype turned up a few times. The genes are TRBV29-1 and TRBJ2-6; D is uncertain. The V gene's germline CDR1 is SQVTM and CDR2 ANQGSEA. V lost 6 bases to trimming and J lost 0 bases, with 3 bases between them. This CDR3 is built from 12 residues. CDR3 in amino acids: CSVFSGANVLTF. CDR3 bases: TGCAGCGTATTCTCTGGGGCCAACGTCCTGACTTTC.

For this clonotype: Relative to the germline gene, one junction end is altered; a read error may explain this. This chain connects TRBV2 to TRBJ2-7, with 13 positions matching TRBD2. The germline CDR1 and CDR2 sequences are SNHLY and FYNNEI. This CDR3 contains 11 residues. DNA of the CDR3: TGTGCCAGCAGATCCGGGACTAGCGGGGTTTTT. The encoded protein is CASRSGTSGVF.